The 28 T cell receptor beta chains below were found in one sample sequenced in a study of T cell responses to AZD1222 COVID-19 vaccine. Sequenced by immunoSEQ multiplex PCR; TCRdb stores in-frame clones only, minus some. Counted here are approximately 180,000 clones, just over 90% occurring once; the ten biggest clones make up approximately 3%. The sample consisted of peripheral blood, taken on day 0 of AZD1222 vaccination. These receptor sequences come from an adult in good health.

This rearrangement joins TRBV18 to TRBJ2-1; 9 nucleotides agree with TRBD1. The germline V gene has CDR1 KGHSH and CDR2 LQKENI. The CDR3 extends over 11 amino acids. V lost 6 bases and J lost 15; bases outside the gene matches: 6. The CDR3 sequence is CASSAGTGPFF. CDR3 nucleotides: TGTGCCAGCTCCGCGGGGACAGGGCCGTTCTTC.

The V gene is TRBV6-5, the J gene TRBJ1-1, with D possibly matching TRBD1 (5 bases). Trimming removed 6 bases at V and 7 bases at J, with 15 bases between. The CDR3 has 13 amino acids. CDR1 and CDR2 (germline): MNHEY, SVGAGI. Written as DNA, the CDR3 is TGTGCCAGCAGCTACGGTGCGACAGTTGAAGCTTTCTTT. The encoded protein is CASSYGATVEAFF.

In DNA, the CDR3 is TGTGCCAGCTCCAGGGGGCAGGATCAGCCCCAGCATTTT. This codes for CASSRGQDQPQHF. The rearrangement links TRBV18 to TRBJ1-5; 8 bases are a match to TRBD1. Unmatched junction bases numbered 3, after V lost 6 bases and J lost 5 bases. CDR1 is KGHSH, CDR2 LQKENI, per germline. This CDR3 has 13 residues. The whole variable domain, filled in from reference TRBV18 and TRBJ1-5, reads NAGVMQNPRHLVRRRGQEARLRCSPMKGHSHVYWYRQLPEEGLKFMVYLQKENIIDESGMPKERFSAEFPKEGPSILRIQQVVRGDSAAYFCASSRGQDQPQHFGDGTRLSIL.

The rearrangement uses TRBV2 and TRBJ1-1, with 7 bases identical to TRBD1. J was trimmed by 5 bases and V by 6 bases; bases with no gene match: 9. This CDR3 has 14 residues. CDR1 SNHLY and CDR2 FYNNEI come from the germline V gene. The CDR3 DNA follows: TGTGCCAGCAGAGACAGGGCTCCGGGTACTGAAGCTTTCTTT. The encoded protein is CASRDRAPGTEAFF.

The V gene is TRBV7-2, the J gene TRBJ2-7, with D perhaps TRBD1 or TRBD2 (5 bases each). CDR3 length: 13 residues. Germline V gives CDR1 SGHTA, CDR2 FQGNSA. Trimming cost V 8 bases and J 0 bases, with 11 bases left between them. CDR3 sequence reads: CASGTVFSYEQYF. The DNA of the CDR3 is TGTGCCAGCGGGACCGTTTTCTCCTACGAGCAGTACTTC.

The chain employs TRBV7-9 and TRBJ2-7; D might be TRBD1 (5 bases). Per the germline V gene, CDR1 is SEHNR and CDR2 is FQNEAQ (reference sequence). Trimming cost V 3 bases and J 3 bases, with 18 bases left between them. This CDR3 is built from 16 residues. CDR3 sequence: CASSFAQGTPGYEQYF. The CDR3 nucleotides read TGTGCCAGCAGCTTTGCGCAGGGAACACCAGGCTACGAGCAGTACTTC.

The chain links TRBV7-8 to TRBJ1-5; D ambiguous. From germline, CDR1 is SGHVS and CDR2 FQNEAQ. This CDR3 is built from 17 residues. Trimming cost V 5 bases and J 0 bases, with 17 bases left between them. The CDR3 bases are TGTGCCAGCAGCCTTGCGGGAGGCGACTATAGCAATCAGCCCCAGCATTTT. This codes for CASSLAGGDYSNQPQHF.

This clone was picked up one time. This sequence joins TRBV5-1 and TRBJ2-5; 9 bases fit TRBD2. The CDR3 length is 15 residues. J was trimmed by 4 bases and V by 3 bases; bases with no gene match: 7. CDR1 and CDR2 from the germline V gene are SGHRS and YFSETQ. The CDR3 DNA reads as TGCGCCAGCAGCTACGGACTAGCGAGGGGAGAGACCCAGTACTTC. This encodes CASSYGLARGETQYF.

V is TRBV7-6 and J is TRBJ2-7, with D perhaps matching TRBD1 or TRBD2 (5 bases each). Germline V lookup: CDR1 SGHVS, CDR2 FNYEAQ. Between the trimmed V and J ends, which lost 4 bases and 1 base, there was a span of 17 bases. The CDR3 has 16 amino acids. This chain's CDR3 is CASSSQPRGGSYEQYF. CDR3 nucleotides: TGTGCCAGCAGCTCCCAGCCGAGGGGCGGGTCCTACGAGCAGTACTTC.

This chain joins TRBV6-5 and TRBJ1-5, with TRBD1 identical over 7 bases. The trim removed 4 bases at V and 4 bases at J, leaving 7 bases unmatched. Germline values: CDR1 MNHEY, CDR2 SVGAGI. This CDR3 spans 15 amino acids. The CDR3 is CASSLRGGLNQPQHF. For the CDR3, the DNA is TGTGCCAGCAGTTTGAGAGGGGGCCTAAATCAGCCCCAGCATTTT.

The V gene is TRBV2, the J gene TRBJ1-1; D is uncertain. Deletions cut 3 bases from V and 3 bases from J, with 17 bases between. CDR3 length equals 16 residues. Germline CDR1 SNHLY, CDR2 FYNNEI. The chain's CDR3 is CASSDLLEVVYTEAFF. The CDR3 nucleotides are TGTGCCAGCAGTGATTTGTTGGAGGTGGTGTACACTGAAGCTTTCTTT.

CDR3 sequence (DNA): TGTGCCTGGAGGGCCCCAGGGGAGGGGGACTACGAGCAGTACTTC. It translates to CAWRAPGEGDYEQYF. The V call is TRBV30, the J call TRBJ2-7, with D possibly TRBD2 on 7 matching bases. Looked up from germline, CDR1 is GTSNPN and CDR2 is SVGIG (reference sequence). The CDR3 loop spans 15 amino acids. V dropped 3 bases and J dropped 3 bases, with 18 bases sitting between them. Full variable domain (rest looked up from reference TRBV30 and TRBJ2-7): SQTIHQWPATLVQPVGSPLSLECTVEGTSNPNLYWYRQAAGRGLQLLFYSVGIGQISSEVPQNLSASRPQDRQFILSSKKLLLSDSGFYLCAWRAPGEGDYEQYFGPGTRLTVT.

The chain couples TRBV11-2 to TRBJ2-7; tentative D call: TRBD2 (7 bases). The germline V gene encodes CDR1 SGHAT and CDR2 FQNNGV. This CDR3 has 14 residues. V gave up 6 bases and J gave up 0 bases, with 12 bases separating them. The CDR3 protein is CASRTGGASYEQYF. The CDR3 DNA is TGTGCCAGCAGGACTGGGGGGGCCTCCTACGAGCAGTACTTC. Supplemented by reference TRBV11-2 and TRBJ2-7, the full variable domain reads EAGVAQSPRYKIIEKRQSVAFWCNPISGHATLYWYQQILGQGPKLLIQFQNNGVVDDSQLPKDRFSAERLKGVDSTLKIQPAKLEDSAVYLCASRTGGASYEQYFGPGTRLTVT.

Only a few counts were recorded for this clone. The J gene is TRBJ1-3, the V gene TRBV11-1; D is ambiguous. The CDR3 is 13 amino acids. V lost 4 bases, J lost 7 bases, and 11 bases lay in between. Per germline, CDR1 SGHAT and CDR2 FQDESV (reference sequence). CDR3 sequence (DNA): TGTGCCAGCAGCTCTCCCGGGGTCAACACCATATATTTT. Translation gives CASSSPGVNTIYF. The entire variable domain, with the rest obtained from reference TRBV11-1 and TRBJ1-3, is as follows: EAEVAQSPRYKITEKSQAVAFWCDPISGHATLYWYRQILGQGPELLVQFQDESVVDDSQLPKDRFSAERLKGVDSTLKIQPAELGDSAMYLCASSSPGVNTIYFGEGSWLTVV.

The chain joins TRBV6-2 or TRBV6-3 to TRBJ2-2; D unresolved. Germline V gene data show CDR1 as MNHEY and CDR2 as SVGEGT. V gave up 4 bases and J gave up 7 bases, with 10 bases separating them. This CDR3 region has 13 residues. CDR3 loop: CASSSNRDGELFF. CDR3 in DNA: TGTGCCAGCAGTTCAAACAGAGACGGGGAGCTGTTTTTT.

The chain recombines TRBV19 with TRBJ2-7; D not certain. CDR1 LNHDA and CDR2 SQIVND come from the germline V gene (reference sequence). The V end was cut by 4 bases, the J end by 2 bases, with 12 bases between. The CDR3 totals 14 residues. This CDR3 reads CASSSLASPYEQYF. CDR3 nucleotides: TGTGCCAGTAGTAGTCTGGCGTCCCCCTACGAGCAGTACTTC. Looking up the rest from reference TRBV19 and TRBJ2-7 gives the full variable domain: DGGITQSPKYLFRKEGQNVTLSCEQNLNHDAMYWYRQDPGQGLRLIYYSQIVNDFQKGDIAEGYSVSREKKESFPLTVTSAQKNPTAFYLCASSSLASPYEQYFGPGTRLTVT.

Concerning this clone itself: The sample holds other DNA sequences that translate to the same CDR3. The rearrangement joins TRBV19 to TRBJ2-7; D may be TRBD1 (5 bases). Trimming took off 3 bases at V and 2 bases at J, with 11 bases between the two ends. The V gene's germline CDR1 is LNHDA and CDR2 SQIVND (reference sequence). The CDR3 runs to 14 residues. CDR3 nucleotide sequence: TGTGCCAGTAGTATCACAGGTACCCCCTACGAGCAGTACTTC. This encodes CASSITGTPYEQYF.

The rearrangement joins TRBV6-2 or TRBV6-3 to TRBJ2-2; D is uncertain. Deletions cut 4 bases from V and 3 bases from J, with 3 bases between. This CDR3 contains 12 residues. From germline, CDR1 is MNHEY and CDR2 SVGEGT. Here the CDR3 reads CASSLDTGELFF. The DNA for the CDR3 is TGTGCCAGCAGTTTGGACACCGGGGAGCTGTTTTTT.

This rearrangement joins TRBV7-8 to TRBJ2-5; weak D call: TRBD1 (6 bases). Germline V gives CDR1 SGHVS, CDR2 FQNEAQ. Trimming cost V 5 bases and J 1 base, with 17 bases left between them. The CDR3 contains 16 residues. CDR3 amino acids: CASSPPGQHPQETQYF. DNA for the CDR3: TGTGCCAGCAGCCCACCGGGACAACATCCCCAAGAGACCCAGTACTTC.

The rearrangement joins TRBV4-1 to TRBJ2-7, with D tentatively TRBD2 (7 bases). Trimming shortened V by 2 bases and J by 3 bases, and 14 bases separated the two germline ends. Germline V gene data show CDR1 as MGHRA and CDR2 as YSYEKL. The CDR3 length is 15 residues. The CDR3 DNA follows: TGCGCCAGCAGCCAAAGCAGGGGAGGGGGCTACGAGCAGTACTTC. It translates to CASSQSRGGGYEQYF.

This chain uses TRBV7-3 with TRBJ1-1, with TRBD1 identical over 8 bases. Germline V lookup: CDR1 SGHTA, CDR2 FQGTGA. CDR3 size: 15 residues. With 1 base clipped from V and 6 bases from J, the junction kept 7 bases outside the gene matches. CDR3 sequence reads: CASSLSDRGTAEAFF. CDR3 coding DNA: TGTGCCAGCAGCTTAAGTGACAGGGGAACAGCTGAAGCTTTCTTT. Full variable domain (outside the CDR3, taken from reference TRBV7-3 and TRBJ1-1): GAGVSQTPSNKVTEKGKYVELRCDPISGHTALYWYRQSLGQGPEFLIYFQGTGAADDSGLPNDRFFAVRPEGSVSTLKIQRTERGDSAVYLCASSLSDRGTAEAFFGQGTRLTVV.

The rearrangement links TRBV19 to TRBJ1-1; D unclear. The CDR3 has 13 amino acids. V shed 5 bases and J shed 1 base, with 8 bases lying between them. Germline V CDR1 and CDR2: LNHDA, SQIVND (reference sequence). Here the CDR3 reads CASSLGANTEAFF. The CDR3 bases are TGTGCCAGTAGTCTAGGTGCGAACACTGAAGCTTTCTTT.

The CDR3 loop is CASSVDITNTGELFF. CDR3 in DNA: TGTGCCAGCAGCGTGGACATTACGAACACCGGGGAGCTGTTTTTT. The rearrangement links TRBV7-3 to TRBJ2-2; possible D gene TRBD1, 5 bases. Germline V lookup: CDR1 SGHTA, CDR2 FQGTGA. The CDR3 loop spans 15 amino acids. V dropped 5 bases and J dropped 0 bases, with 10 bases sitting between them.

This chain links TRBV5-4 with TRBJ1-5; no clear D gene. V was pared by 0 bases and J by 3 bases, with 4 bases between. CDR3 length equals 13 residues. CDR1 is SGHNT and CDR2 is YYREEE in the germline V gene (reference sequence). The CDR3 bases are TGTGCCAGCAGCTTGGGAATCAATCAGCCCCAGCATTTT. Its protein product is CASSLGINQPQHF.

The chain uses TRBV14 and TRBJ1-2; the D is unclear. The germline V gene has CDR1 SGHDN and CDR2 FVKESK. The CDR3 contains 16 residues. Trimming left V 3 bases short and J 8 bases short, with 22 bases between. CDR3 protein: CASSQGRLAPFGGYTF. CDR3 nucleotides: TGTGCCAGCAGCCAGGGCAGACTAGCCCCTTTTGGGGGCTACACCTTC.

The V gene is TRBV29-1, the J gene TRBJ1-1; TRBD1 might be the D (5 bases). The germline CDR1 and CDR2 sequences are SQVTM and ANQGSEA. Trimming pared 7 bases from V and 5 bases from J, leaving 17 bases between. The CDR3 loop spans 13 amino acids. In DNA form, the CDR3 reads TGCAGCGGGGGGATCGGGATGGAAACTGAAGCTTTCTTT. This sequence encodes CSGGIGMETEAFF.

This clone was observed at least ten times. The V gene is TRBV4-3, the J gene TRBJ2-2; 14 bases align to TRBD2. Germline loops: CDR1 LGHNA, CDR2 YSLEER. The CDR3 is 18 residues long. Trimming removed 0 bases from V and 7 bases from J; junction bases left unmatched: 7. CDR3 sequence: CASSQEGGLAGAIGELFF. For the CDR3, the DNA is TGCGCCAGCAGCCAAGAAGGGGGACTAGCGGGAGCAATCGGGGAGCTGTTTTTT.

This chain joins TRBV6-2 or TRBV6-3 and TRBJ1-2; no definite D call. V lost 2 bases and J lost 2, with 3 bases in between. CDR3 size: 12 residues. The V gene's germline CDR1 is MNHEY and CDR2 SVGEGT. The CDR3 DNA sequence: TGTGCCAGCAGTTACCAGAACTATGGCTACACCTTC. Protein: CASSYQNYGYTF.